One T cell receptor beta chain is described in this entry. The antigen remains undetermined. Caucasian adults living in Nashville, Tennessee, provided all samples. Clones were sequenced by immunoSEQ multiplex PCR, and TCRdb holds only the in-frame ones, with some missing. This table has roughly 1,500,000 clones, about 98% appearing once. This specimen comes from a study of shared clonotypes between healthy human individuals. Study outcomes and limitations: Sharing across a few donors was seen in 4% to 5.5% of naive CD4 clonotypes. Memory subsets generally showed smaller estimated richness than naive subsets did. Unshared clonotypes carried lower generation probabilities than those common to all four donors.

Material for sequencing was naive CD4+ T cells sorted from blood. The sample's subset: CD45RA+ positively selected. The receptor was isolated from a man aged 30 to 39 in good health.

DNA for the CDR3: TGTGCCAGCAGCATCGGGACAGGCAACAATGAGCAGTTCTTC. This translates into CASSIGTGNNEQFF. The chain is built from TRBV11-2 and TRBJ2-1; 8 positions agree with TRBD1. The CDR3 is made up of 14 amino acids. The V gene's germline CDR1 is SGHAT and CDR2 FQNNGV. V gave up 5 bases and J gave up 5 bases; unmatched junction bases: 5.